The 20 T cell receptor beta chains in this list originate from one sample, sequenced in a study of T cell responses to AZD1222 COVID-19 vaccine. This table comes from immunoSEQ multiplex PCR, and its TCRdb copy is limited to in-frame clones, with some not included. The sample shows fewer than 90,000 clones, 86% of them seen only once. Source: peripheral blood, taken 28 days after the second AZD1222 dose. The receptors were gathered from an adult who received the AZD1222 COVID-19 vaccine.

The V call is TRBV30, the J call TRBJ1-6; maybe TRBD1 (6 bases). Trimming removed 3 bases at V and 5 bases at J, with 14 bases between. This CDR3 spans 15 amino acids. Germline assignment: CDR1 GTSNPN and CDR2 SVGIG (reference sequence). The CDR3 region is CAWSAVGANNSPLHF. CDR3 nucleotides: TGTGCCTGGAGCGCGGTGGGGGCGAATAATTCACCCCTCCACTTT.

The chain couples TRBV13 to TRBJ1-6, with a tentative D call TRBD1 (6 bases). The CDR3 has 15 residues. V lost 5 bases and J lost 9, with 17 bases in between. The germline V gene encodes CDR1 PRHDT and CDR2 FYEKMQ (reference sequence). This CDR3 is CASSGGRGSVSPLHF. The CDR3 DNA reads TGTGCCAGCAGCGGGGGGCGGGGGTCCGTTTCACCCCTCCACTTT.

CDR3 nucleotides: TGCAGCGGTGGAATCCGCACAGATACGCAGTATTTT. Translation: CSGGIRTDTQYF. This chain uses TRBV29-1 with TRBJ2-3; D gene uncertain. The CDR3 spans 12 residues. Trimming took off 7 bases at V and 1 base at J, with 9 bases between the two ends. CDR1 SQVTM and CDR2 ANQGSEA come from the germline V gene.

This chain connects TRBV5-4 to TRBJ2-2, with D maybe TRBD1 (6 bases). Per germline, CDR1 SGHNT and CDR2 YYREEE (reference sequence). The length of the CDR3 is 13 residues. V was trimmed by 4 bases and J by 4 bases, leaving 8 bases between them. This CDR3 is CASSVRGTGELFF. The CDR3 nucleotides read TGTGCCAGCAGCGTCAGGGGCACCGGGGAGCTGTTTTTT.

The CDR3 sequence: CASSLGGLAGPRYEQYF. CDR3 nucleotides: TGCGCCAGCAGCCTAGGAGGACTAGCGGGACCACGATACGAGCAGTACTTC. This chain links TRBV4-1 with TRBJ2-7, with 12 positions matching TRBD2. The CDR3 is 17 amino acids. V was clipped by 4 bases and J by 4 bases; unmatched bases: 11. The V gene's germline CDR1 is MGHRA and CDR2 YSYEKL.

This rearrangement joins TRBV30 to TRBJ2-1, with D possibly being TRBD2 (6 bases). CDR1 is GTSNPN, CDR2 SVGIG, per germline (reference sequence). The CDR3 has 12 amino acids. The V end lost 3 bases, the J end lost 4 bases, and 7 bases lay between the germline ends. CDR3 region: CAWREGYNEQFF. CDR3 sequence (DNA): TGTGCCTGGAGGGAGGGGTACAATGAGCAGTTCTTC.

This clone was observed a handful of times. This rearrangement joins TRBV5-1 to TRBJ1-6, with 8 positions matching TRBD1. The V and J ends lost 4 bases and 8 bases, in that order; junction bases with no gene match: 11. The germline V gene has CDR1 SGHRS and CDR2 YFSETQ. This CDR3 is built from 16 residues. The CDR3 DNA reads TGCGCCAGCAGCCAGGCAGGCAGGGGGCAGGATTCACCCCTCCACTTT. It yields the protein CASSQAGRGQDSPLHF.

The chain joins TRBV21-1 to TRBJ2-7; TRBD1, the table's D call, lacks a check against the DNA. TRBV21-1 is given as a pseudogene. CDR3 length equals 17 residues. The CDR3 here is CASSKGTGPYEGYEQYF. The DNA of the CDR3 is TGTGCCAGCAGCAAGGGAACAGGGCCTTACGAAGGGTACGAGCAGTACTTC.

The genes are TRBV3-1 (or the pseudogene TRBV3-2) and TRBJ2-4; TRBD1 or TRBD2 may be the D gene (5 bases each). CDR3 length equals 13 residues. Per germline, CDR1 LGHDT and CDR2 YNNKEL (reference sequence). V gave up 1 base and J gave up 8 bases, with 9 bases separating them. The CDR3 loop is CASSQGRGDIQYF. The CDR3 DNA follows: TGTGCCAGCAGCCAAGGGAGAGGGGACATTCAGTACTTC.

This clone was detected a few times. The chain is built from TRBV27 and TRBJ2-1, with 9 bases that match TRBD2. J lost 6 bases, V lost 3 bases, and 6 bases had no gene match. The CDR3 length is 15 residues. CDR1 MNHEY and CDR2 SMNVEV come from the germline V gene (reference sequence). The DNA of the CDR3 is TGTGCCAGCAGTTTTGGCGGGAGGGAACCCAATGAGCAGTTCTTC. Residues: CASSFGGREPNEQFF.

This clone was detected once. The rearrangement links TRBV4-3 to TRBJ1-1; D is possibly TRBD1 (5 bases). The CDR3 consists of 14 residues. Germline CDR1 LGHNA, CDR2 YSLEER. V lost 1 base and J 2 bases, leaving 8 bases between the germline ends. For the CDR3, the DNA is TGCGCCAGCAGCCAAGGGGGCTATAACACTGAAGCTTTCTTT. Protein sequence: CASSQGGYNTEAFF.

The chain uses TRBV23-1 and TRBJ1-5; 8 nucleotides match TRBD1. TRBV23-1 is an ORF for which the function is uncertain. The V segment lost 1 base and the J segment 0 bases; nucleotides outside the gene matches: 17. This CDR3 contains 21 residues. CDR3 amino acids: CASSQWGPGHRGEYSNQPQHF. CDR3 nucleotides: TGCGCCAGCAGTCAATGGGGTCCGGGACACAGGGGGGAGTATAGCAATCAGCCCCAGCATTTT.

The chain is built from TRBV28 and TRBJ2-1; D remains unclear. CDR3 length equals 12 residues. Per germline, CDR1 MDHEN and CDR2 SYDVKM. The germline V and J ends were trimmed by 3 bases and 9 bases, with 9 bases remaining between them. The chain's CDR3 is CASSLSSSEQFF. The CDR3 DNA sequence: TGTGCCAGCAGTTTGTCCAGTAGTGAGCAGTTCTTC.

This clone was seen more than once but under ten times. The CDR3 nucleotides are TGTGCCAGCATGGACAGGGGAGACTCACCCCTCCACTTT. Residues: CASMDRGDSPLHF. The V and J genes are TRBV6-5 and TRBJ1-6; 9 positions match TRBD1. The trim removed 7 bases at V and 10 bases at J, leaving 5 bases unmatched. The CDR3 is 13 residues long. Germline assignment: CDR1 MNHEY and CDR2 SVGAGI.

This sequence joins TRBV5-1 and TRBJ2-7; 7 positions agree with TRBD1. There are 16 residues in the CDR3. The ends lost 4 bases at V and 2 bases at J; junction bases unmatched: 12. Germline V gene sequence: CDR1 SGHRS, CDR2 YFSETQ. The CDR3 reads CASSTGPRQGPYEQYF. In DNA form, the CDR3 reads TGCGCCAGCAGCACAGGACCCCGACAGGGACCCTACGAGCAGTACTTC. The complete variable domain, with remaining parts taken from reference TRBV5-1 and TRBJ2-7, reads KAGVTQTPRYLIKTRGQQVTLSCSPISGHRSVSWYQQTPGQGLQFLFEYFSETQRNKGNFPGRFSGRQFSNSRSEMNVSTLELGDSALYLCASSTGPRQGPYEQYFGPGTRLTVT.

The CDR3 reads CASHPSGANTEAFF. In DNA form, the CDR3 reads TGTGCCAGCCATCCATCAGGGGCGAACACTGAAGCTTTCTTT. The rearrangement links TRBV18 to TRBJ1-1; D perhaps matches TRBD1 (6 bases). There are 14 residues in the CDR3. Trimming left V 8 bases short and J 1 base short, with 14 bases between. Germline CDR1 KGHSH, CDR2 LQKENI.

The chain uses TRBV6-5 and TRBJ2-7, with D perhaps assigned TRBD1 or TRBD2 (5 bases each). V lost 5 bases and J 7 bases, leaving 12 bases between the germline ends. This CDR3 comprises 12 residues. In germline, CDR1 is MNHEY, CDR2 SVGAGI. CDR3 sequence reads: CASSRDVREQYF. The CDR3 bases are TGTGCCAGCAGTAGGGACGTCCGGGAGCAGTACTTC.

This clone turned up a few times. The chain recombines TRBV7-9 with TRBJ2-3; D ambiguous. The germline CDR1 and CDR2 sequences are SEHNR and FQNEAQ (reference sequence). The germline V and J ends were trimmed by 5 bases and 2 bases, with 11 bases remaining between them. This CDR3 has 14 residues. The CDR3 bases are TGTGCCAGCAGCCCCCCCGGGTTCACAGATACGCAGTATTTT. The encoded protein is CASSPPGFTDTQYF. The variable domain in full, with the rest retrieved from reference TRBV7-9 and TRBJ2-3, is DTGVSQNPRHKITKRGQNVTFRCDPISEHNRLYWYRQTLGQGPEFLTYFQNEAQLEKSRLLSDRFSAERPKGSFSTLEIQRTEQGDSAMYLCASSPPGFTDTQYFGPGTRLTVL.

The V call is TRBV3-1 (or the pseudogene TRBV3-2), the J call TRBJ1-6; D is undetermined. Germline values: CDR1 LGHDT, CDR2 YNNKEL (reference sequence). This CDR3 region has 15 residues. V was clipped by 2 bases and J by 4 bases, with 9 bases between them. This CDR3 is CASSQTAPYNSPLHF. The DNA of the CDR3 is TGTGCCAGCAGCCAAACGGCGCCTTATAATTCACCCCTCCACTTT.

The chain is built from TRBV5-4 and TRBJ2-7; a possible D gene is TRBD1 (5 bases). This CDR3 has 15 residues. Trimming took off 4 bases at V and 6 bases at J, with 20 bases between the two ends. Germline lookup yields CDR1 SGHNT and CDR2 YYREEE (reference sequence). The CDR3 region has the DNA TGTGCCAGCAGCCTTGGGGCAGGGCAGGGAAGCGAGCAGTACTTC. Encoded protein: CASSLGAGQGSEQYF.